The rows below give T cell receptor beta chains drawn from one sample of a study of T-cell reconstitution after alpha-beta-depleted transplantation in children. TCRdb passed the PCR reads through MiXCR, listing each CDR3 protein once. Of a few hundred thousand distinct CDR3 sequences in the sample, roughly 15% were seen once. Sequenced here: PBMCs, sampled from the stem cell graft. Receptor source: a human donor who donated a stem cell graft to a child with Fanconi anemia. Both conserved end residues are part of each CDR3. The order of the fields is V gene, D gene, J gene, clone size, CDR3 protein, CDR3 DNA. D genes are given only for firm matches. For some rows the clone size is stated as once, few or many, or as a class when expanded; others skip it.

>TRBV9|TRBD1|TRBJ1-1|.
CASSAGGTGVGEAFF
TGTGCCAGCAGCGCGGGGGGGACAGGGGTCGGTGAAGCTTTCTTT
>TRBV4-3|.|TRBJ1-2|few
CASSQDLAREGSGYTF
TGCGCCAGCAGCCAAGATCTTGCAAGGGAGGGCAGCGGCTACACCTTC
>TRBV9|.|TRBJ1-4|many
CASSVAGGTTNEKLFF
TGTGCCAGCAGCGTAGCCGGGGGAACAACTAATGAAAAACTGTTTTTT
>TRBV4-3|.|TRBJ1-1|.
CASSQDPTVNTEAFF
TGCGCCAGCAGCCAGGACCCGACAGTGAACACTGAAGCTTTCTTT
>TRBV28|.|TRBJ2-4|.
CASSSFGGTKNIQYF
TGTGCCAGCAGTTCCTTTGGGGGAACCAAAAACATTCAGTACTTC
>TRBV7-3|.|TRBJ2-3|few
CASSLNGNRGTDTQYF
TGTGCCAGCAGCTTAAATGGGAACCGGGGCACAGATACGCAGTATTTT
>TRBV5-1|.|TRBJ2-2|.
CASSSMTSTGELFF
TGCGCCAGCAGCTCCATGACAAGCACCGGGGAGCTGTTTTTT
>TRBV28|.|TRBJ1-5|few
CASSPELHQPQHF
TGTGCCAGCAGTCCAGAGCTCCATCAGCCCCAGCATTTT
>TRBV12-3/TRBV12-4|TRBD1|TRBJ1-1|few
CASSLGRGLPEAFF
TGTGCCAGCAGTTTGGGCAGGGGGCTCCCTGAAGCTTTCTTT
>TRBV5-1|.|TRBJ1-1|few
CASSSGQTVGDTEAFF
TGCGCCAGCAGCTCCGGCCAGACCGTCGGCGACACTGAAGCTTTCTTT
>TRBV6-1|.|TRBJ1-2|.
CASSTRRGYGYTF
TGTGCCAGCAGCACACGGCGGGGGTATGGCTACACCTTC
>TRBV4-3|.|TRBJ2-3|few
CASSLSVRGTQYF
TGCGCCAGCAGCCTTTCGGTTCGCGGTACGCAGTATTTT
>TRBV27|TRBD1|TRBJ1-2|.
CASSTRQGEGNGYTF
TGTGCCAGCAGTACCAGACAGGGAGAAGGCAATGGCTACACCTTC
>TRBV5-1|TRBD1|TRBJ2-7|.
CASSLEGAPYEQYF
TGCGCCAGCAGCTTGGAGGGGGCGCCCTACGAGCAGTACTTC
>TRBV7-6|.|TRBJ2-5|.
CASSLRPGDGETQYF
TGTGCCAGCAGCTTACGACCGGGGGACGGAGAGACCCAGTACTTC